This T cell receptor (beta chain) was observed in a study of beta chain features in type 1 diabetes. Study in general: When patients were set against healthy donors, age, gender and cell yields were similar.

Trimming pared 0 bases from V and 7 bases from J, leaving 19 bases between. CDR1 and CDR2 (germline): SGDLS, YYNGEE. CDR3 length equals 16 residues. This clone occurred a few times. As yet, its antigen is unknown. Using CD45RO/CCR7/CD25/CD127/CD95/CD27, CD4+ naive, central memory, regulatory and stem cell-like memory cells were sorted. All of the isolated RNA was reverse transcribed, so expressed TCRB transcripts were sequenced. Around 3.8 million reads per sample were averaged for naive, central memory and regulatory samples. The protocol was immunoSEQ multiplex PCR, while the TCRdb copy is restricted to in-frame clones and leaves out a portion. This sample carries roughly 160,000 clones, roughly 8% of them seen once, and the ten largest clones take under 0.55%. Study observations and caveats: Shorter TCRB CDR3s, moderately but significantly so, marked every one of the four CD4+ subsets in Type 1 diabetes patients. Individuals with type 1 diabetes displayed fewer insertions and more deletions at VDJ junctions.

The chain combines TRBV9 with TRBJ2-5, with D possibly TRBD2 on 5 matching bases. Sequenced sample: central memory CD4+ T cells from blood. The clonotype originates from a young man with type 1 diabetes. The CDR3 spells CASSVGPTSYVGTQYF. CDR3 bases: TGTGCCAGCAGCGTAGGCCCCACTAGTTATGTCGGGACCCAGTACTTC.